The TCR beta chain described here comes from a study of blood T cell repertoires in COVID-19. About the research overall: There were acute and convalescent COVID-19 samples, and they came from the United States, Italy and Spain. The cDNA or gDNA used as material had been derived from T cells, B-cell-depleted T cells, or PBMCs.

Per the original data handling: Amplification of reference gene primers was used by the study to estimate nucleated cell counts. TCRdb keeps only in-frame clones here, not all; method: immunoSEQ multiplex PCR. For V, J and clone size, that table is used; D and trimming come from the DNA. The sample has tens of thousands of clones, 80% to 90% seen once. Trimming shortened V by 5 bases and J by 7 bases, and 9 bases separated the two germline ends. Germline lookup yields CDR1 GTSNPN and CDR2 SVGIG (reference sequence). The length of the CDR3 is 12 residues. The origin of this receptor is a man of 80 years or more with acute or convalescent COVID-19. The rearrangement joins TRBV30 to TRBJ1-6; D gene unclear. The sequencing sample was made of peripheral blood. CDR3 loop: CAWGRRNSPLHF. CDR3 bases: TGTGCCTGGGGCCGGAGAAATTCACCCCTCCACTTT.